Each of the 24 T cell receptor beta chains below was sequenced from the same sample in a study of blood T cell repertoires in COVID-19. TCRdb keeps only in-frame clones here, not all; method: immunoSEQ multiplex PCR. The sample comprises 70,000 or so clones, about 86% of which are singletons, and around 4% rests with the top ten. Sequences were obtained from peripheral blood. The receptors come from a man over 45 with acute or convalescent COVID-19.

This chain connects TRBV18 to TRBJ1-1, with 9 positions matching TRBD1. The CDR3 is 15 amino acids. J was trimmed by 5 bases and V by 3 bases; bases with no gene match: 7. Germline CDR1 KGHSH, CDR2 LQKENI. As DNA, the CDR3 is TGTGCCAGCTCACCGGGACAGGGTAGTAGAACTGAAGCTTTCTTT. Protein sequence: CASSPGQGSRTEAFF.

This chain connects TRBV6-4 to TRBJ2-3, with D maybe TRBD1 (5 bases). This CDR3 is built from 14 residues. Trimming shortened V by 3 bases and J by 8 bases, and 15 bases separated the two germline ends. Per germline, CDR1 MRHNA and CDR2 SNTAGT. In DNA form, the CDR3 reads TGTGCCAGCAGTGAGGACACGTTCGAACGTACGCAGTATTTT. This codes for CASSEDTFERTQYF.

The rearrangement uses TRBV27 and TRBJ2-6; the match to TRBD1 covers 7 bases. Trimming removed 3 bases from V and 0 bases from J; junction bases left unmatched: 14. The CDR3 runs to 20 residues. Germline CDR1 MNHEY, CDR2 SMNVEV (reference sequence). The CDR3 spells CASSFPRDSQESSGANVLTF. The CDR3 region has the DNA TGTGCCAGCAGTTTCCCCCGGGACAGTCAAGAAAGCTCTGGGGCCAACGTCCTGACTTTC.

The table lists this clone with a count of one. The chain combines TRBV6-1 with TRBJ1-1; D perhaps matches TRBD1 (6 bases). Germline values: CDR1 MNHNS, CDR2 SASEGT. This CDR3 spans 14 amino acids. Trimming cost V 0 bases and J 5 bases, with 10 bases left between them. CDR3 residues: CASSEARGGTEAFF. In nucleotides, the CDR3 is TGTGCCAGCAGTGAAGCGAGGGGGGGAACTGAAGCTTTCTTT.

J is TRBJ2-7 and V is TRBV28, with D tentatively TRBD1 (5 bases). Germline V gene data show CDR1 as MDHEN and CDR2 as SYDVKM. This CDR3 is built from 14 residues. Trimming pared 4 bases from V and 3 bases from J, leaving 13 bases between. In DNA, the CDR3 is TGTGCCAGCAGTTGGCAGGGCTTGGGCTACGAGCAGTACTTC. Its protein is CASSWQGLGYEQYF.

This chain links TRBV9 with TRBJ2-3, with a weak D call TRBD1 (5 bases). V lost 0 bases and J 4 bases, leaving 15 bases between the germline ends. Germline V gene sequence: CDR1 SGDLS, CDR2 YYNGEE. The CDR3 has 16 residues. The CDR3 loop reads CASSVGQSDVADTQYF. The CDR3 DNA reads TGTGCCAGCAGCGTAGGACAGTCGGACGTGGCAGATACGCAGTATTTT.

Only one count was recorded for this clone. V is TRBV14 and J is TRBJ2-7; D perhaps matches TRBD2 (5 bases). Trimming pared 1 base from V and 2 bases from J, leaving 6 bases between. Per the germline V gene, CDR1 is SGHDN and CDR2 is FVKESK. The CDR3 is 13 amino acids. The chain's CDR3 is CASSQAGTYEQYF. The CDR3 bases are TGTGCCAGCAGCCAAGCCGGGACCTACGAGCAGTACTTC.

The chain recombines TRBV11-2 with TRBJ1-2; no reliable D call. The CDR3 is 12 residues long. CDR1 SGHAT and CDR2 FQNNGV come from the germline V gene. V was shortened by 0 bases and J by 13 bases, with 12 bases between the two germline ends. As DNA, the CDR3 is TGTGCCAGCAGCTTAGATACTCGTCGCTCCACCTTC. Translation: CASSLDTRRSTF.

The count of this clone is one. The CDR3 sequence: CASGRTDTQYF. The CDR3 DNA sequence: TGTGCCAGCGGCAGGACAGATACGCAGTATTTT. The rearrangement links TRBV28 to TRBJ2-3; no reliable D call. V lost 8 bases, J lost 3 bases, and 6 bases lay in between. Germline loops: CDR1 MDHEN, CDR2 SYDVKM. CDR3 size: 11 residues. The variable domain in full, with the rest retrieved from reference TRBV28 and TRBJ2-3, is DVKVTQSSRYLVKRTGEKVFLECVQDMDHENMFWYRQDPGLGLRLIYFSYDVKMKEKGDIPEGYSVSREKKERFSLILESASTNQTSMYLCASGRTDTQYFGPGTRLTVL.

The V call is TRBV24-1, the J call TRBJ2-2, with TRBD1 identical over 7 bases. J lost 1 base, V lost 3 bases, and 1 base had no gene match. The V gene's germline CDR1 is KGHDR and CDR2 SFDVKD. There are 15 residues in the CDR3. The CDR3 is CATSDRTGNTGELFF. CDR3 coding DNA: TGTGCCACCAGTGATAGGACAGGGAACACCGGGGAGCTGTTTTTT.

This clone has only one observation. V gene TRBV27 combines with J gene TRBJ1-1; 10 bases line up with TRBD1. The ends lost 4 bases at V and 5 bases at J; junction bases unmatched: 7. CDR1 is MNHEY and CDR2 is SMNVEV in the germline V gene (reference sequence). CDR3 length: 15 residues. CDR3 region: CASSSRTGGRTEAFF. CDR3 sequence (DNA): TGTGCCAGCAGTTCCCGGACAGGGGGTCGTACTGAAGCTTTCTTT.

The chain has TRBV6-1 and TRBJ1-1; D not resolved. This CDR3 is 14 amino acids long. Trimming pared 7 bases from V and 5 bases from J, leaving 17 bases between. CDR1 is MNHNS and CDR2 is SASEGT in the germline V gene. The CDR3 sequence: CASNSGSWGTEAFF. The CDR3 coding sequence is TGTGCCAGCAATTCGGGAAGCTGGGGAACTGAAGCTTTCTTT.

The V gene is TRBV2, the J gene TRBJ2-1, with D perhaps matching TRBD2 (5 bases). V lost 7 bases, J lost 10 bases, and 14 bases lay in between. The CDR3 covers 12 residues. CDR1 is SNHLY, CDR2 FYNNEI, per germline. As DNA, the CDR3 is TGTGCCAGCACCAACGAAGCGGCCGAGCAGTTCTTC. Translated, it gives CASTNEAAEQFF.

This rearrangement joins TRBV3-1 (or the pseudogene TRBV3-2) to TRBJ1-2; possible D gene TRBD1, 5 bases. This CDR3 has 14 amino acids. The germline gives CDR1 LGHDT, CDR2 YNNKEL (reference sequence). Trimming took off 4 bases at V and 7 bases at J, with 16 bases between the two ends. The CDR3 loop reads CASSPLDRISGYTF. CDR3 nucleotide sequence: TGTGCCAGCAGCCCATTAGACAGAATCTCTGGCTACACCTTC.

This clone is a singleton in its sample. The rearrangement links TRBV5-1 to TRBJ2-2, with D perhaps TRBD1 (5 bases). Trimming left V 0 bases short and J 4 bases short, with 10 bases between. Per the germline V gene, CDR1 is SGHRS and CDR2 is YFSETQ. The CDR3 extends over 15 amino acids. This CDR3 is CASSLAGQGTGELFF. DNA for the CDR3: TGCGCCAGCAGCTTGGCCGGGCAGGGCACCGGGGAGCTGTTTTTT. The complete variable domain, with remaining parts taken from reference TRBV5-1 and TRBJ2-2, reads KAGVTQTPRYLIKTRGQQVTLSCSPISGHRSVSWYQQTPGQGLQFLFEYFSETQRNKGNFPGRFSGRQFSNSRSEMNVSTLELGDSALYLCASSLAGQGTGELFFGEGSRLTVL.

This clone appeared once. The chain is built from TRBV4-2 and TRBJ1-5, with D unresolved. The CDR3 runs to 16 residues. Germline CDR1 is LGHNA and CDR2 is YNFKEQ. Trimming took off 1 base at V and 6 bases at J, with 16 bases between the two ends. CDR3 bases: TGTGCCAGCAGCCAAGCGTGGGGAGGTCGGGCTCAGCCCCAGCATTTT. Its protein product is CASSQAWGGRAQPQHF.

The rearrangement joins TRBV11-3 to TRBJ1-4, with D unclear. The germline V and J ends were trimmed by 8 bases and 0 bases, with 7 bases remaining between them. Germline CDR1 reads SGHNT; CDR2 reads YENEEA. This CDR3 comprises 13 residues. CDR3 sequence: CASRVSTNEKLFF. CDR3 DNA sequence: TGTGCCAGCCGCGTCTCAACTAATGAAAAACTGTTTTTT.

In this sample, this clone turned up once. This chain joins TRBV5-1 and TRBJ1-2, with 9 bases that match TRBD1. Germline CDR1 SGHRS, CDR2 YFSETQ. There are 16 residues in the CDR3. V was clipped by 1 base and J by 3 bases; unmatched bases: 7. CDR3: CASSLTTGGRDYGYTF. For the CDR3, the DNA is TGCGCCAGCAGCTTGACCACAGGGGGCAGAGACTATGGCTACACCTTC. Together with reference TRBV5-1 and TRBJ1-2, the CDR3 gives the full variable domain: KAGVTQTPRYLIKTRGQQVTLSCSPISGHRSVSWYQQTPGQGLQFLFEYFSETQRNKGNFPGRFSGRQFSNSRSEMNVSTLELGDSALYLCASSLTTGGRDYGYTFGSGTRLTVV.

The chain joins TRBV27 to TRBJ1-5; TRBD1 matches at 7 bases. From germline, CDR1 is MNHEY and CDR2 SMNVEV (reference sequence). The CDR3 totals 15 residues. V dropped 5 bases and J dropped 1; count of bases not matched to a gene: 5. CDR3 DNA sequence: TGTGCCAGCAGTAACAGGGGTTTGAGCAATCAGCCCCAGCATTTT. Residues: CASSNRGLSNQPQHF.

The chain carries TRBV2 and TRBJ2-2, with a tentative D call TRBD1 (5 bases). There are 13 residues in the CDR3. V shed 5 bases and J shed 6 bases, with 10 bases lying between them. Looked up from germline, CDR1 is SNHLY and CDR2 is FYNNEI. This chain's CDR3 is CASSTLGAGELFF. CDR3 coding DNA: TGTGCCAGCAGTACGCTAGGGGCCGGGGAGCTGTTTTTT.

The CDR3 is CASSQATGFSRYEQYF. For the CDR3, the DNA is TGTGCCAGCAGCCAAGCTACAGGGTTCTCCCGCTACGAGCAGTACTTC. The V and J genes are TRBV14 and TRBJ2-7, with a possible D match to TRBD1 (6 bases). V was cut by 1 base and J by 3 bases, with 16 bases left in between. This CDR3 comprises 16 residues. The germline V gene has CDR1 SGHDN and CDR2 FVKESK.

The rearrangement links TRBV4-1 to TRBJ2-7; D not certain. Trimming pared 1 base from V and 3 bases from J, leaving 16 bases between. Germline values: CDR1 MGHRA, CDR2 YSYEKL. CDR3 size: 16 residues. The CDR3 here is CASSQVMQRLDYEQYF. CDR3 nucleotides: TGCGCCAGCAGCCAAGTGATGCAGCGACTTGACTACGAGCAGTACTTC.

The V and J genes are TRBV6-5 and TRBJ2-4; maybe TRBD1 (5 bases). Germline CDR1 is MNHEY and CDR2 is SVGAGI. V was clipped by 2 bases and J by 1 base, with 9 bases between them. CDR3 length: 15 amino acids. The CDR3 sequence: CASSYLPGAKNIQYF. The CDR3 nucleotides read TGTGCCAGCAGTTACCTTCCAGGGGCCAAAAACATTCAGTACTTC.

The J gene is TRBJ2-7, the V gene TRBV5-4, with a weak D call TRBD2 (5 bases). The CDR3 runs to 16 residues. Trimming removed 0 bases at V and 5 bases at J, with 18 bases between. The germline CDR1 and CDR2 sequences are SGHNT and YYREEE (reference sequence). CDR3 sequence: CASSLAARADPHEQYF. The CDR3 DNA reads TGTGCCAGCAGCTTGGCCGCGAGGGCAGACCCCCACGAGCAGTACTTC.